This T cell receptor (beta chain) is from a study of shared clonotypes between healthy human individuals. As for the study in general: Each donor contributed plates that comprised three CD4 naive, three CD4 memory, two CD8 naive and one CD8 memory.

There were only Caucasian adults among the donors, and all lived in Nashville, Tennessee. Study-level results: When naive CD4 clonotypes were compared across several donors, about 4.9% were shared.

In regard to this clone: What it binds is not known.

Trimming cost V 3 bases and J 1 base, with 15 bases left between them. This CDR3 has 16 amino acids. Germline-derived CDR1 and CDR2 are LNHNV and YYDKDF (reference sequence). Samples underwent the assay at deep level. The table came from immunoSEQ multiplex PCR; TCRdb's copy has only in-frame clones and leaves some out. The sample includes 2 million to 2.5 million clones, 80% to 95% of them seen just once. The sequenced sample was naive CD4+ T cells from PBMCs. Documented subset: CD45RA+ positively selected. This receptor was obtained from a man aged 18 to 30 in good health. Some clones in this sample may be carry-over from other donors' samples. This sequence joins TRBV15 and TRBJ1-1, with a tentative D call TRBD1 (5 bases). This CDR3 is CATSRGGGQTNTEAFF. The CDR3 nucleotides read TGTGCCACCAGCAGGGGGGGAGGGCAGACGAACACTGAAGCTTTCTTT.